This passage covers 4 T cell receptor beta chains from one sample sequenced in a study of blood T cell repertoires in COVID-19. TCRdb's copy holds only in-frame clones and misses some; the assay was immunoSEQ multiplex PCR. The table lists under 500,000 clones, more than 80% of them singletons. Sample: PBMCs or T cells enriched from blood (not recorded which). Receptor source: a man aged 30 to 39 who had recovered from COVID-19.

V is TRBV5-4 and J is TRBJ2-7; tentatively, D is TRBD1 (5 bases). The CDR3 consists of 14 residues. Trimming stripped 2 bases from V and 2 bases from J, with 11 bases between. Germline CDR1 SGHNT, CDR2 YYREEE (reference sequence). CDR3 residues: CASSFGRAPYEQYF. DNA for the CDR3: TGTGCCAGCAGCTTTGGCAGGGCCCCCTACGAGCAGTACTTC.

This clone was seen a single time. The CDR3 spells CASSLAGTERYEQYF. The CDR3 DNA is TGCGCCAGCAGCTTGGCCGGGACAGAGCGATACGAGCAGTACTTC. The chain employs TRBV5-1 and TRBJ2-7; 7 bases line up with TRBD1. The trim removed 0 bases at V and 4 bases at J, leaving 7 bases unmatched. The CDR3 is 15 amino acids. Germline CDR1 is SGHRS and CDR2 is YFSETQ.

The rearrangement links TRBV15 to TRBJ1-1; tentatively, D is TRBD1 (5 bases). There are 13 residues in the CDR3. V lost 8 bases and J 1 base, leaving 11 bases between the germline ends. Per germline, CDR1 LNHNV and CDR2 YYDKDF (reference sequence). DNA for the CDR3: TGTGCCACCGGGGCACAGACGAACACTGAAGCTTTCTTT. This encodes CATGAQTNTEAFF.

In DNA, the CDR3 is TGTGCCAGCAGGTCCGGGATTCCGGGAGGGGTTAGGCATTTT. Its protein is CASRSGIPGGVRHF. V and J are TRBV2 and TRBJ1-5, with D possibly TRBD1 on 5 matching bases. CDR3 length equals 14 residues. V was cut by 6 bases and J by 15 bases, with 24 bases left in between. CDR1 is SNHLY, CDR2 FYNNEI, per germline.